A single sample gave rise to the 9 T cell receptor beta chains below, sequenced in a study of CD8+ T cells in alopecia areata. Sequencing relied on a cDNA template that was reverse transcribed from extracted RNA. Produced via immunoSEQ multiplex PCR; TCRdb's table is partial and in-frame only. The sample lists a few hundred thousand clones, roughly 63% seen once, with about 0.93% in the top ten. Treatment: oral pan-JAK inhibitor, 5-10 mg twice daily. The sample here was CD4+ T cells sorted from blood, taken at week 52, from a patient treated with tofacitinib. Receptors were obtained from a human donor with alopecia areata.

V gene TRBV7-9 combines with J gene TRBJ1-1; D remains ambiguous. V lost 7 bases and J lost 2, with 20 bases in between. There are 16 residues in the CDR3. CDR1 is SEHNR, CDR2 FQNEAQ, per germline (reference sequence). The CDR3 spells CASIDSKRAANTEAFF. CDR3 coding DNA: TGTGCCAGCATCGACTCCAAGAGAGCGGCTAACACTGAAGCTTTCTTT.

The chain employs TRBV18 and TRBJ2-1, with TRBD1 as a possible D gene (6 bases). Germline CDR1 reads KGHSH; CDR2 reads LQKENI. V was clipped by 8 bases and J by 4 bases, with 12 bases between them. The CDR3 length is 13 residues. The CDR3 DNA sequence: TGTGCCAGCAAAATTGGACAGTACAATGAGCAGTTCTTC. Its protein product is CASKIGQYNEQFF.

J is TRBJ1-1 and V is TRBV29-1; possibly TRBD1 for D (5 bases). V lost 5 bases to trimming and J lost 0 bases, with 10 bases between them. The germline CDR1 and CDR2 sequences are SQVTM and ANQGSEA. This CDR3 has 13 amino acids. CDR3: CSVTRVLNTEAFF. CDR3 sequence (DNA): TGCAGCGTTACCAGGGTTTTGAACACTGAAGCTTTCTTT.

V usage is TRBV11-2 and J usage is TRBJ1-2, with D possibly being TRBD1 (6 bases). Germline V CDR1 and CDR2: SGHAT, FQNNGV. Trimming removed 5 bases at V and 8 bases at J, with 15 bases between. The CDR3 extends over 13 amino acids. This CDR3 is CASSALQGVGYTF. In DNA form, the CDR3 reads TGTGCCAGCAGCGCCCTACAGGGCGTGGGCTACACCTTC. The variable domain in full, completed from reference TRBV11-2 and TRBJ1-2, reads EAGVAQSPRYKIIEKRQSVAFWCNPISGHATLYWYQQILGQGPKLLIQFQNNGVVDDSQLPKDRFSAERLKGVDSTLKIQPAKLEDSAVYLCASSALQGVGYTFGSGTRLTVV.

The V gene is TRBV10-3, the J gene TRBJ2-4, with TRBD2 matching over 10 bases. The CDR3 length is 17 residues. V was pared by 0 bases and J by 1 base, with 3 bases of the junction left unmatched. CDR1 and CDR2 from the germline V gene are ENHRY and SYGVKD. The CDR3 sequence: CAISESGLAVAKNIQYF. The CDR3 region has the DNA TGTGCCATCAGTGAGTCAGGACTAGCGGTCGCCAAAAACATTCAGTACTTC.

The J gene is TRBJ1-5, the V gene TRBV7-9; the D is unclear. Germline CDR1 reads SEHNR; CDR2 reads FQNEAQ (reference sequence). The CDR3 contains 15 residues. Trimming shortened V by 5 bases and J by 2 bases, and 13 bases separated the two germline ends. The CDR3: CASSPLGSRNQPQHF. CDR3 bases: TGTGCCAGCAGCCCGCTGGGGTCTCGCAATCAGCCCCAGCATTTT.

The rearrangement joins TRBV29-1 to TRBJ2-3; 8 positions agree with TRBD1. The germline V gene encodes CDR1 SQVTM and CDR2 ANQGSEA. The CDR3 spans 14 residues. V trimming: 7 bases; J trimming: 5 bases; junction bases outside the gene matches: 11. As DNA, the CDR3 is TGCAGCGCTGCAGTACAGGGGGGCCTAGATACGCAGTATTTT. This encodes CSAAVQGGLDTQYF.

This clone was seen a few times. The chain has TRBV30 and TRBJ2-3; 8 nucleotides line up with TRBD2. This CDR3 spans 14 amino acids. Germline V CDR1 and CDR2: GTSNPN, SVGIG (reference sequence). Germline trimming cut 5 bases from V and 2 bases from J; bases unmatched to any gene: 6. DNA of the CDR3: TGTGCCTGGCGGCCGGGACTAGTCACAGATACGCAGTATTTT. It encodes CAWRPGLVTDTQYF.

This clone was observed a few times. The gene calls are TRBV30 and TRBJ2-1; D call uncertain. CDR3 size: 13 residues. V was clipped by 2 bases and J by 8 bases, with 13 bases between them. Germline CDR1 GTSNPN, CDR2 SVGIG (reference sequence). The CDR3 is CAWSPSLVHEQFF. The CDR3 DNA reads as TGTGCCTGGAGTCCTTCCTTGGTCCATGAGCAGTTCTTC.